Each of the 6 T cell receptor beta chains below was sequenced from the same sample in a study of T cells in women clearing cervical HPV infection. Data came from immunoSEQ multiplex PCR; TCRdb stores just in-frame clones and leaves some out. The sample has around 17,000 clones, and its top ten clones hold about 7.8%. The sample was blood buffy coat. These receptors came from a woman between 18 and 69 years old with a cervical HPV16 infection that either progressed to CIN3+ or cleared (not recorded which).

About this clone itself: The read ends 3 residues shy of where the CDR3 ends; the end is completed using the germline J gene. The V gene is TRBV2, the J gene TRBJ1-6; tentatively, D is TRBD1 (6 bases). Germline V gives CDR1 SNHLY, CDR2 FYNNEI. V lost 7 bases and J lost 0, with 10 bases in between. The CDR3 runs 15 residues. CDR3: CASKKDSSYNSPLHF. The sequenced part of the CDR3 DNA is TGTGCCAGCAAGAAGGACAGCTCCTATAATTCACCC.

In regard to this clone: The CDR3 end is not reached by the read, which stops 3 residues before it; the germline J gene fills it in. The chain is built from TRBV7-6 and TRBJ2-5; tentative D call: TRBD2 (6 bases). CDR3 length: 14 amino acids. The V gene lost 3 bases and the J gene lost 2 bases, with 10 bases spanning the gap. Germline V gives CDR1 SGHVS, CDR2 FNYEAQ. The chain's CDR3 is CASSLRGVQETQYF. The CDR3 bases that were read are TGTGCCAGCAGCTTGCGGGGAGTACAAGAGACC.

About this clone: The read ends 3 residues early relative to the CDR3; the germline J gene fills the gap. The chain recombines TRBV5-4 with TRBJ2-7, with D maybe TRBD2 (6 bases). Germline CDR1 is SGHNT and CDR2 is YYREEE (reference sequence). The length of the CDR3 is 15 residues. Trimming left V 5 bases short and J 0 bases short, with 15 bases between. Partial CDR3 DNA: TGTGCCAGCAGTTTGCTAGCGACACCCTCCTACGAG. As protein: CASSLLATPSYE. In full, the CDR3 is CASSLLATPSYEQYF.

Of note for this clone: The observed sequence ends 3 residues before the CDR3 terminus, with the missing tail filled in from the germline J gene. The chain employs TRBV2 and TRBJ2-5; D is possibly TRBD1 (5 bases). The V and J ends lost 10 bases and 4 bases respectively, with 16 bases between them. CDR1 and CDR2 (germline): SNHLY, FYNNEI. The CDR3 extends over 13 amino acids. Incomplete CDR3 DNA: TGTGCCACCCCCAGGGCGCCAGGAGAGACC. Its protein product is CATPRAPGET. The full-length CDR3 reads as CATPRAPGETQYF.

The sequenced CDR3 bases are TGTGCCAGCAGTCTAACATTAGCCGAG. Amino acid sequence: CASSLTLAE. In full, the CDR3 reads CASSLTLAEQYF. The chain uses TRBV6-2 or TRBV6-3 and TRBJ2-7; D is undetermined. Read coverage stops 3 residues before the CDR3 terminus; the germline J gene supplies the remainder. V lost 5 bases, J lost 6 bases, and 11 bases lay in between. This CDR3 is built from 12 residues. The germline gives CDR1 MNHEY, CDR2 SVGEGT.

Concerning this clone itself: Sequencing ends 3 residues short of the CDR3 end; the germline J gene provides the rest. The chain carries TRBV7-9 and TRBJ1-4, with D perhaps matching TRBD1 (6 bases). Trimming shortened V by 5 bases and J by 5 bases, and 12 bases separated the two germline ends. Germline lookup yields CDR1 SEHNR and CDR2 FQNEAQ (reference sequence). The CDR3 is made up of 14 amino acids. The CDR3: CASSPHQGNEKLFF. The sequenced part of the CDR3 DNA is TGTGCCAGCAGCCCTCACCAGGGGAATGAAAAA.